The 19 T cell receptor beta chains reported below all come from one sample, sequenced in a study of cytomegalovirus exposure and HLA in healthy donors. With 60 Vbeta and 13 Jbeta primers, the PCR was carried out. Measured with immunoSEQ multiplex PCR; TCRdb has only the in-frame clones, and not every one. The sample lists over 150,000 clones, roughly four fifths occurring once. Sequencing was carried out using PBMCs. The receptors here all came from a boy aged 2 to 9 in good health and CMV-seronegative.

The rearrangement uses TRBV11-2 and TRBJ1-2; 9 positions match TRBD1. The junction had 3 bases not matched to a gene; V was cut back by 1 base and J by 6 bases. Germline assignment: CDR1 SGHAT and CDR2 FQNNGV. This CDR3 spans 14 amino acids. CDR3: CASSLGYRGHGYTF. The CDR3 nucleotides read TGTGCCAGCAGCTTAGGATACAGGGGGCATGGCTACACCTTC.

This rearrangement joins TRBV6-1 to TRBJ2-7, with TRBD1 identical over 8 bases. V lost 4 bases to trimming and J lost 1 base; unmatched junction nucleotides: 18. CDR1 and CDR2 from the germline V gene are MNHNS and SASEGT. The CDR3 length is 19 residues. CDR3 in DNA: TGTGCCAGCAGTGCCGCCGGGACAGGTCTCCCCTTGTCTTCCTACGAGCAGTACTTC. Its translation: CASSAAGTGLPLSSYEQYF.

This clone was counted between two and nine times. The V and J genes are TRBV5-6 and TRBJ1-1; the match to TRBD1 covers 11 bases. This CDR3 is 16 amino acids long. CDR1 and CDR2 (germline): SGHDT, YYEEEE. With V trimmed by 5 bases and J by 7 bases, 13 bases remained unmatched. CDR3 protein: CASRAGTGGSYSEAFF. In nucleotides, the CDR3 is TGTGCCAGCAGGGCGGGGACAGGGGGTTCGTACAGTGAAGCTTTCTTT. The entire variable domain, with the rest obtained from reference TRBV5-6 and TRBJ1-1, is as follows: DAGVTQSPTHLIKTRGQQVTLRCSPKSGHDTVSWYQQALGQGPQFIFQYYEEEERQRGNFPDRFSGHQFPNYSSELNVNALLLGDSALYLCASRAGTGGSYSEAFFGQGTRLTVV.

This chain connects TRBV2 to TRBJ2-5; TRBD2 agrees at 11 bases. The DNA end is more similar to TRBJ2-7, so the J call may be wrong. The CDR3 spans 15 residues. CDR1 is SNHLY and CDR2 is FYNNEI in the germline V gene. CDR3 bases: TGTGCCAGCAGTGTCACTAGCGGGGGACCCTACGAGCAGTACTTC. Protein sequence: CASSVTSGGPYEQYF.

This chain links TRBV5-4 with TRBJ2-6, with D hard to call. Per the germline V gene, CDR1 is SGHNT and CDR2 is YYREEE (reference sequence). The CDR3 runs 17 residues. V gave up 4 bases and J gave up 1 base, with 15 bases separating them. DNA of the CDR3: TGTGCCAGCAGCGTTTACCCCTCCGGGTCTGGGGCCAACGTCCTGACTTTC. This translates into CASSVYPSGSGANVLTF.

The CDR3 here is CASSPHGQAYEQYF. The DNA of the CDR3 is TGCGCCAGCAGCCCCCACGGACAGGCCTACGAGCAGTACTTC. J is TRBJ2-7 and V is TRBV4-3; 7 bases align to TRBD1. The CDR3 runs 14 residues. The junction had 5 bases not matched to a gene; V was cut back by 4 bases and J by 2 bases. Germline CDR1 LGHNA, CDR2 YSLEER.

The V call is TRBV7-9, the J call TRBJ2-3; a possible D gene is TRBD2 (6 bases). The germline V and J ends were trimmed by 0 bases and 5 bases, with 12 bases remaining between them. CDR3 size: 15 residues. The V gene's germline CDR1 is SEHNR and CDR2 FQNEAQ (reference sequence). In DNA form, the CDR3 reads TGTGCCAGCAGCTTAGCGGGGACTGGGGTAGATACGCAGTATTTT. Amino acids: CASSLAGTGVDTQYF.

There are a few counts of this clone. The chain carries TRBV6-5 and TRBJ2-7, with a possible D match to TRBD1 (6 bases). The CDR3 sequence is 13 residues long. With 5 bases removed from V and 5 bases from J, the gap between germline ends came to 13 bases. Germline lookup yields CDR1 MNHEY and CDR2 SVGAGI. CDR3 region: CASSATGYHEQYF. CDR3 coding DNA: TGTGCCAGCAGTGCTACAGGGTACCACGAGCAGTACTTC.

This clone was seen a single time. The chain has TRBV19 and TRBJ1-1; D is uncertain. CDR1 and CDR2 from the germline V gene are LNHDA and SQIVND (reference sequence). The CDR3 loop spans 13 amino acids. V was trimmed by 5 bases and J by 3 bases, leaving 10 bases between them. CDR3 in amino acids: CASSSYRDTEAFF. In DNA, the CDR3 is TGTGCCAGTAGTTCCTACCGGGACACTGAAGCTTTCTTT.

This chain uses TRBV7-9 with TRBJ1-2; a weak D match, TRBD1 (6 bases). The CDR3 has 15 amino acids. The V gene lost 4 bases and the J gene lost 4 bases, with 16 bases spanning the gap. Germline lookup yields CDR1 SEHNR and CDR2 FQNEAQ (reference sequence). In DNA form, the CDR3 reads TGTGCCAGCAGCTCCCCCGGGACACCGTTCTATGGCTACACCTTC. Translating gives CASSSPGTPFYGYTF.

The gene calls are TRBV6-1 and TRBJ2-3; the match to TRBD2 covers 8 bases. The trim removed 6 bases at V and 5 bases at J, leaving 7 bases unmatched. CDR1 MNHNS and CDR2 SASEGT come from the germline V gene. This CDR3 has 14 amino acids. The CDR3 sequence: CASSDGGAQDTQYF. The CDR3 DNA reads as TGTGCCAGCAGCGACGGGGGGGCCCAAGATACGCAGTATTTT.

The V gene is TRBV7-3, the J gene TRBJ2-7; TRBD2 aligns across 8 bases. The ends lost 1 base at V and 4 bases at J; junction bases unmatched: 0. Germline V gene sequence: CDR1 SGHTA, CDR2 FQGTGA. CDR3 length: 13 amino acids. CDR3 sequence reads: CASSLSGGYEQYF. CDR3 nucleotide sequence: TGTGCCAGCAGCTTAAGCGGGGGGTACGAGCAGTACTTC.

The rearrangement uses TRBV7-6 and TRBJ2-3; TRBD1 agrees at 7 bases. Germline loops: CDR1 SGHVS, CDR2 FNYEAQ. This CDR3 has 17 amino acids. J gave up 0 bases and V 6 bases, and 12 bases lay outside the gene matches. This chain's CDR3 is CASSSRTGAFSTDTQYF. The CDR3 nucleotides read TGTGCCAGCAGTTCCCGGACAGGAGCCTTTAGCACAGATACGCAGTATTTT.

The chain combines TRBV15 with TRBJ1-5, with D possibly being TRBD1 (5 bases). Trimming shortened V by 0 bases and J by 2 bases, and 11 bases separated the two germline ends. From germline, CDR1 is LNHNV and CDR2 YYDKDF (reference sequence). The CDR3 sequence is 16 residues long. Here the CDR3 DNA reads TGTGCCACCAGCAGAGATCGGGGGTTAGGCAATCAGCCCCAGCATTTT. As protein: CATSRDRGLGNQPQHF.

The chain carries TRBV7-2 and TRBJ1-2; no reliable D call. Germline CDR1 is SGHTA and CDR2 is FQGNSA. This CDR3 spans 13 amino acids. V was pared by 0 bases and J by 4 bases, with 6 bases between. The CDR3 loop is CASSLAPSYGYTF. CDR3 DNA: TGTGCCAGCAGCTTAGCGCCCAGCTATGGCTACACCTTC.

V is TRBV7-2 and J is TRBJ2-7; 7 bases are shared with TRBD1. Unmatched junction bases numbered 7, after V lost 5 bases and J lost 3 bases. The CDR3 has 14 amino acids. The germline V gene encodes CDR1 SGHTA and CDR2 FQGNSA. In DNA form, the CDR3 reads TGTGCCAGCAGCCGGCAGACAGGGAACTACGAGCAGTACTTC. Amino acid sequence: CASSRQTGNYEQYF.

The chain has TRBV18 and TRBJ2-2; TRBD1 agrees at 7 bases. The CDR3 covers 16 residues. Germline trimming cut 0 bases from V and 3 bases from J; bases unmatched to any gene: 4. Per the germline V gene, CDR1 is KGHSH and CDR2 is LQKENI. The CDR3 nucleotides are TGTGCCAGCTCACCACCTTTGACAGGGTACACCGGGGAGCTGTTTTTT. The encoded protein is CASSPPLTGYTGELFF.

This clone was detected only a few times. This rearrangement joins TRBV27 to TRBJ2-7; no definite D call. Germline CDR1 reads MNHEY; CDR2 reads SMNVEV (reference sequence). The CDR3 is 13 residues long. Between the trimmed V and J ends, which lost 2 bases and 1 base, there was a span of 6 bases. The CDR3 DNA follows: TGTGCCAGCAGTTTAACAGTGTCCTACGAGCAGTACTTC. This encodes CASSLTVSYEQYF.

This clone was seen a few times. The identical CDR3 is also encoded by other nucleotide sequences in the sample. The chain recombines TRBV7-2 with TRBJ2-2; D not resolved. CDR1 and CDR2 from the germline V gene are SGHTA and FQGNSA. CDR3 length: 12 residues. With 5 bases removed from V and 3 bases from J, the gap between germline ends came to 4 bases. In DNA form, the CDR3 reads TGTGCCAGCAGCCTTTACACCGGGGAGCTGTTTTTT. Translating gives CASSLYTGELFF.